A selection of T cell receptor beta chains follows, all from one sample in a study of neurological immune-mediated disorders. TCRdb ran MiXCR on the 5' RACE reads and lists one entry per CDR3 protein. The table has tens of thousands of distinct CDR3 sequences, about an eighth seen once; the top ten hold approximately 4.6%. Sequenced input: PBMCs. The source of these receptors is a female donor with HTLV-1-associated myelopathy (HAM/TSP). CDR3s leave out the opening cysteine and the closing phenylalanine or tryptophan. Fields, in order: J gene, V gene, clone size, CDR3 protein. The size entry is marked missing in some rows and otherwise reads once, few, many or a size class.

TRBJ2-3	TRBV7-2	NA	ANSPRSGGDSDTQY
TRBJ2-5	TRBV5-8	many	ASSLNTRVQETQY
TRBJ2-1	TRBV5-1	many	ASSLGSGGSNEQF
TRBJ1-2	TRBV7-9	many	ASRQDNYGYT
TRBJ2-3	TRBV5-5	many	ASSPLIGGITDTQY
TRBJ1-4	TRBV2	many	ASSVQGTSNEKLF
TRBJ2-3	TRBV12-3/TRBV12-4	many	ASSPGGDTQY
TRBJ2-3	TRBV20-1	many	SAKSGTSGGIDTQY
TRBJ1-1	TRBV5-8	NA	ASSSPGDPDDF
TRBJ2-2	TRBV5-1	few	ASSPSGRGNTGELF
TRBJ2-5	TRBV5-1	many	VTKTGSAPETQY
TRBJ1-2	TRBV5-1	many	ASSLAVGDRGSYGYT
TRBJ1-5	TRBV20-1	many	SARDSGRGSNQPQH
TRBJ2-3	TRBV6-2/TRBV6-3	few	ASRPLEGTDTQY
TRBJ1-5	TRBV28	many	ASSRGQNSNQPQH